This T cell receptor (beta chain) was captured by sequencing in a study of vaccination and CD4 T cells after COVID-19. The CDR3 extends over 13 amino acids. Germline lookup yields CDR1 GTSNPN and CDR2 SVGIG (reference sequence). Trimming took off 2 bases at V and 5 bases at J, with 12 bases between the two ends. This clonotype was counted between two and nine times. Its antigen remains unknown. The Oncomine TCR Beta short-read assay was what sequenced the DNA obtained from cultured CD4+ T cells. The genomic DNA was obtained from cultured CD4+ T cells by extraction with the QIAamp micro DNA kit. One entry per CDR3 protein results from TCRdb running MiXCR on the PCR reads. The table shows more than 10,000 distinct CDR3 sequences, with about 40% occurring only once. Study results and limitations: In convalescent patients, 304 of 307 vaccine-specific clones were mono-reactive for SARS-CoV-2 spike.

As for treatment: roughly nine-day PBMC culture with coronavirus spike peptide pools or control peptides (ViraFEST assay). Investigators obtained the unexposed donor's CD4+ T cells before the COVID-19 pandemic (2011-2018). The TCR comes from a human donor in good health. Source material: CD4+ T cells from blood, cultured in vitro. The chain couples TRBV30 to TRBJ2-5; the D gene could be TRBD1 or TRBD2 (6 bases each). The CDR3 sequence: CAWSYGGPETQYF. In nucleotides, the CDR3 is TGTGCCTGGAGTTACGGGGGCCCCGAGACCCAGTACTTC.